The 26 T cell receptor beta chains presented below share a single source sample, sequenced in a study of T cell repertoires in cytomegalovirus infection. TCRdb ran MiXCR on the reads and lists one entry per CDR3 protein. In the table there are fewer than 1,000,000 distinct CDR3 sequences, about a third of which are singletons. No antigen is known for these receptors. The input for sequencing was cultured CD8+ T cells from PBMCs, taken from culture after CMV antigen stimulation. These receptors originate from a human donor in good health (CMV status not recorded). Some clones in this sample may be carry-over from other donors' samples.

V is TRBV10-3 and J is TRBJ2-5; no reliable D call. CDR1 is ENHRY, CDR2 SYGVKD, per germline. There are 14 residues in the CDR3. The V end was cut by 3 bases, the J end by 3 bases, with 11 bases between. The CDR3 is CAISDPGKEETQYF. The DNA of the CDR3 is TGTGCCATCAGTGACCCCGGAAAGGAAGAGACCCAGTACTTC.

This clonotype has just a few counts. DNA of the CDR3: TGTGCCAGCAGCTTCATCAGGGGCCTATCCTACGAGCAGTACTTC. It encodes CASSFIRGLSYEQYF. The V call is TRBV5-4, the J call TRBJ2-7, with D possibly matching TRBD1 (6 bases). Germline assignment: CDR1 SGHNT and CDR2 YYREEE (reference sequence). The CDR3 length is 15 residues. The V gene lost 2 bases and the J gene lost 1 base, with 13 bases spanning the gap.

J is TRBJ1-5 and V is TRBV4-1; D remains ambiguous. The CDR3 is made up of 15 amino acids. V lost 2 bases to trimming and J lost 4 bases, with 12 bases between them. Germline loops: CDR1 MGHRA, CDR2 YSYEKL. CDR3 DNA sequence: TGCGCCAGCAGCCAAATGGACTCGGGGAATCAGCCCCAGCATTTT. As protein: CASSQMDSGNQPQHF.

The chain uses TRBV27 and TRBJ2-7; D is possibly TRBD1 (6 bases). CDR3 size: 12 residues. CDR1 MNHEY and CDR2 SMNVEV come from the germline V gene (reference sequence). CDR3 protein: CASSPGPGEQNV. In DNA, the CDR3 is TGTGCCAGCAGTCCGGGACCAGGGGAGCAGAACGTC.

This clonotype was picked up one time. The junction and the germline gene differ at one end; a read error may be behind it. The chain couples TRBV6-5 to TRBJ1-1; no clear D. This CDR3 has 15 amino acids. Germline loops: CDR1 MNHEY, CDR2 SVGAGI. Here the CDR3 reads CASRYSRQQVTEAFF. The CDR3 DNA sequence: TGTGCCAGCAGGTACTCGAGGCAGCAAGTCACTGAAGCTTTCTTT.

Comment on this clonotype: This may stem from a read error, because a much larger clone lies one nucleotide away. The chain couples TRBV7-9 to TRBJ2-3; TRBD1 is a possible D gene (5 bases). Per the germline V gene, CDR1 is SEHNR and CDR2 is FQNEAQ (reference sequence). The CDR3 is made up of 15 amino acids. CDR3 amino acids: CASRSYFMGPDSQYF. For the CDR3, the DNA is TGTGCCAGCAGATCGTATTTTATGGGGCCAGATTCGCAGTATTTT. The whole variable domain, remainder taken from reference TRBV7-9 and TRBJ2-3, is DTGVSQNPRHKITKRGQNVTFRCDPISEHNRLYWYRQTLGQGPEFLTYFQNEAQLEKSRLLSDRFSAERPKGSFSTLEIQRTEQGDSAMYLCASRSYFMGPDSQYFGPGTRLTVL.

This clonotype appeared many times. This chain links TRBV6-1 with TRBJ2-7; tentatively, D is TRBD1 or TRBD2 (5 bases each). V was shortened by 6 bases and J by 7 bases, with 13 bases between the two germline ends. Germline CDR1 is MNHNS and CDR2 is SASEGT. The CDR3 is 12 amino acids. Here the CDR3 reads CASRDTREEQYF. In nucleotides, the CDR3 is TGTGCCAGCAGGGACACCAGGGAGGAGCAGTACTTC.

The chain has TRBV10-3 and TRBJ2-7; D is unresolved. The germline gives CDR1 ENHRY, CDR2 SYGVKD. Trimming cost V 5 bases and J 2 bases, with 16 bases left between them. This CDR3 region has 15 residues. CDR3 protein: CAISPFKSAPYEQYV. The CDR3 DNA is TGTGCCATCAGTCCTTTCAAATCGGCCCCCTACGAGCAGTACGTC.

This clonotype was counted only a few times. Here the CDR3 reads CASSLAGGVTNEKLFF. CDR3 DNA sequence: TGTGCCAGCAGCTTAGCCGGGGGAGTTACTAATGAAAAACTGTTTTTT. V and J are TRBV7-9 and TRBJ1-4; D is perhaps TRBD1 (5 bases). Trimming stripped 0 bases from V and 2 bases from J, with 10 bases between. The germline gives CDR1 SEHNR, CDR2 FQNEAQ (reference sequence). This CDR3 spans 16 amino acids.

A remark on this clonotype: At one of its ends the junction is not consistent with the germline gene, which may arise from a read error. The rearrangement joins TRBV25-1 to TRBJ2-3, with a possible D match to TRBD2 (5 bases). CDR1 MGHDK and CDR2 SYGVNS come from the germline V gene. This CDR3 is built from 12 residues. The CDR3 nucleotides are TGTGTCAGCAGTTTCGGGGATGGGGCGCAGTATTTT. Translating gives CVSSFGDGAQYF.

The CDR3 sequence is CASGLRLIGTQYF. The CDR3 region has the DNA TGTGCTAGTGGTTTGCGTCTCATCGGGACCCAGTACTTC. The chain recombines TRBV12-5 with TRBJ2-5; D is undetermined. The V and J ends lost 2 bases and 7 bases respectively, with 11 bases between them. Germline values: CDR1 LGHNT, CDR2 FRNRAP. This CDR3 is 13 amino acids long.

This clonotype was detected ten times or more. The chain combines TRBV7-8 with TRBJ2-5; 9 bases match TRBD2. Germline trimming cut 5 bases from V and 2 bases from J; bases unmatched to any gene: 3. Germline V gives CDR1 SGHVS, CDR2 FQNEAQ. The CDR3 extends over 14 amino acids. The CDR3 sequence: CASSHSGSQETQYF. The DNA of the CDR3 is TGTGCCAGCAGCCATAGCGGGAGTCAAGAGACCCAGTACTTC.

In this sample, this clonotype turned up a few times. The gene calls are TRBV19 and TRBJ1-1; D might be TRBD1 (5 bases). Germline V gene data show CDR1 as LNHDA and CDR2 as SQIVND (reference sequence). The length of the CDR3 is 14 residues. Between the trimmed V and J ends, which lost 4 bases and 4 bases, there was a span of 13 bases. The CDR3 sequence: CASSTNGGGTEAFF. The DNA for the CDR3 is TGTGCCAGTAGTACCAACGGGGGGGGCACTGAAGCTTTCTTT.

This rearrangement joins TRBV29-1 to TRBJ2-2; 7 bases map to TRBD1. V lost 3 bases, J lost 4 bases, and 2 bases stayed unmatched. CDR1 is SQVTM and CDR2 is ANQGSEA in the germline V gene. The length of the CDR3 is 13 residues. The CDR3 bases are TGCAGCGTTGAGGGACAGAGCACCGGGGAGCTGTTTTTT. It yields the protein CSVEGQSTGELFF.

This clonotype was observed a few times. The chain has TRBV4-3 and TRBJ1-1; TRBD1 is a possible D gene (6 bases). The V end was cut by 2 bases, the J end by 1 base, with 11 bases between. The CDR3 sequence is 15 residues long. The germline V gene encodes CDR1 LGHNA and CDR2 YSLEER. In nucleotides, the CDR3 is TGCGCCAGCAGCCAAACTGGACAGTCGAACACTGAAGCTTTCTTT. The encoded protein is CASSQTGQSNTEAFF.

In this sample, this clonotype turned up many times. The chain links TRBV7-9 to TRBJ2-3; the D gene is possibly TRBD1 (5 bases). The germline gives CDR1 SEHNR, CDR2 FQNEAQ (reference sequence). CDR3 length: 13 amino acids. The germline V and J ends were trimmed by 3 bases and 2 bases, with 6 bases remaining between them. CDR3 in amino acids: CASSLTATDTQYF. Written as DNA, the CDR3 is TGTGCCAGCAGCTTGACAGCCACAGATACGCAGTATTTT.

Regarding this clonotype: One junction end disagrees with the germline gene, perhaps due to a read error. The V and J genes are TRBV7-6 and TRBJ2-5, with D tentatively TRBD1 (5 bases). The germline V gene has CDR1 SGHVS and CDR2 FNYEAQ. The CDR3 runs to 15 residues. CDR3 amino acids: CTSSLGLGPRETQYF. CDR3 in DNA: TGTACCAGCAGCTTAGGCTTGGGGCCACGGGAGACCCAGTACTTC.

This clonotype was counted a few times. The rearrangement joins TRBV6-5 to TRBJ2-6; 7 positions match TRBD1. From germline, CDR1 is MNHEY and CDR2 SVGAGI. This CDR3 region has 19 residues. The V segment lost 2 bases and the J segment 4 bases; nucleotides outside the gene matches: 14. This CDR3 reads CASSYLSDRIQPGANVLTF. In DNA form, the CDR3 reads TGTGCCAGCAGTTACCTTTCGGACAGGATCCAACCCGGGGCCAACGTCCTGACTTTC.

The V gene is TRBV5-1, the J gene TRBJ1-1, with D uncertain. V was trimmed by 4 bases and J by 6 bases, leaving 19 bases between them. The CDR3 is 15 amino acids. Germline lookup yields CDR1 SGHRS and CDR2 YFSETQ. DNA of the CDR3: TGCGCCAGCAGCCATGACGTTTTGGAATTCCCTGAAGCTTTCTTT. As protein: CASSHDVLEFPEAFF. Full variable domain (remainder filled in from reference TRBV5-1 and TRBJ1-1): KAGVTQTPRYLIKTRGQQVTLSCSPISGHRSVSWYQQTPGQGLQFLFEYFSETQRNKGNFPGRFSGRQFSNSRSEMNVSTLELGDSALYLCASSHDVLEFPEAFFGQGTRLTVV.

In the case of this clonotype: The conserved phenylalanine or tryptophan is not found at the CDR3 terminus, so this likely reflects a read error. The chain recombines TRBV27 with TRBJ1-5, with D possibly TRBD1 on 5 matching bases. The V gene lost 6 bases and the J gene lost 5 bases, with 11 bases spanning the gap. The germline V gene has CDR1 MNHEY and CDR2 SMNVEV (reference sequence). The CDR3 contains 13 residues. The CDR3 here is CASRQGSYQPQHS. Written as DNA, the CDR3 is TGTGCCAGCAGGCAGGGAAGTTATCAGCCCCAGCATTCT.

The V gene is TRBV3-1, the J gene TRBJ1-2; D ambiguous. The CDR3 is 12 amino acids. Between the trimmed V and J ends, which lost 7 bases and 3 bases, there was a span of 9 bases. CDR1 and CDR2 (germline): LGHDT, YNNKEL (reference sequence). CDR3: CASTPEDYGYTF. CDR3 sequence (DNA): TGTGCCAGCACCCCAGAGGACTATGGCTACACCTTC. The full variable domain, completed using reference TRBV3-1 and TRBJ1-2, is DTAVSQTPKYLVTQMGNDKSIKCEQNLGHDTMYWYKQDSKKFLKIMFSYNNKELIINETVPNRFSPKSPDKAHLNLHINSLELGDSAVYFCASTPEDYGYTFGSGTRLTVV.

The rearrangement joins TRBV6-2 or TRBV6-3 to TRBJ1-1; D ambiguous. Germline V CDR1 and CDR2: MNHEY, SVGEGT. V was shortened by 7 bases and J by 0 bases, with 12 bases between the two germline ends. There are 14 residues in the CDR3. The CDR3 is CASIGISMNTEAFF. Written as DNA, the CDR3 is TGTGCCAGCATAGGGATTAGCATGAACACTGAAGCTTTCTTT.

This clonotype was detected ten times or more. The chain is built from TRBV7-6 and TRBJ2-7, with D maybe TRBD1 (5 bases). V lost 1 base, J lost 3 bases, and 13 bases lay in between. There are 15 residues in the CDR3. The V gene's germline CDR1 is SGHVS and CDR2 FNYEAQ. CDR3 loop: CASSLGAGRDYEQYV. The CDR3 DNA sequence: TGTGCCAGCAGCTTAGGAGCCGGCAGGGACTACGAGCAGTACGTC.

V usage is TRBV15 and J usage is TRBJ2-1, with TRBD1 matching over 7 bases. The V gene's germline CDR1 is LNHNV and CDR2 YYDKDF (reference sequence). The CDR3 runs to 14 residues. Trimming at V came to 5 bases and at J to 7 bases, leaving 8 bases not matched to a gene. The CDR3 nucleotides are TGTGCCACCAGCGGGTACAGGGGAAAGAATGAGCAGTTCTTC. Its translation: CATSGYRGKNEQFF.

V is TRBV5-1 and J is TRBJ2-5, with 7 positions matching TRBD2. Germline V gene lookup returns CDR1 SGHRS and CDR2 YFSETQ. The CDR3 sequence is 15 residues long. Unmatched junction bases numbered 8, after V lost 1 base and J lost 5 bases. The CDR3 DNA sequence: TGCGCCAGCAGCTTGATAACCGGGGGGAAGGAGACCCAGTACTTC. Amino acid sequence: CASSLITGGKETQYF.

This clonotype appeared many times. The J gene is TRBJ1-6, the V gene TRBV7-2; D uncertain. V gave up 2 bases and J gave up 1 base, with 12 bases separating them. This CDR3 region has 17 residues. Germline CDR1 and CDR2: SGHTA and FQGNSA. Here the CDR3 DNA reads TGTGCCAGCAGCTTATTAGGACTGGCGTCCTATAATTCACCCCTCCACTTT. Its translation: CASSLLGLASYNSPLHF.